This is a list of T cell receptor beta chains from one sample in a study of blood T cell repertoires in COVID-19. TCRdb's table, derived via immunoSEQ multiplex PCR, lists solely in-frame clones and lacks some. The sample has about 70,000 clones, approximately 85% seen once; the top ten hold roughly 5.6%. Sequencing was performed on peripheral blood. The receptors here all came from an elderly man with acute or convalescent COVID-19. Both conserved end residues are part of each CDR3. D genes are given only for firm matches. The size of a clone is reported for some rows only, either as once, few or many, or as a class for expanded clones.

DNA | CDR3 | J | size | D | length | V
TGTGCCAGCAGCTTAGTGAGTTGGGAGAGTGAGCAGTTCTTC | CASSLVSWESEQFF | TRBJ2-1 | NA | NA | 14 | TRBV7-2
TGTGCCAGCTCACCATTTGCGACCCCCATAGCGAACACTGAAGCTTTCTTT | CASSPFATPIANTEAFF | TRBJ1-1 | once | NA | 17 | TRBV18
TGTGCCAGCAGTACGACCGGAGGTGTCGCAGATACGCAGTATTTT | CASSTTGGVADTQYF | TRBJ2-3 | once | NA | 15 | TRBV6-5
TGTGCCAGCAGCAAAATTGGTTTGGACAGAGCCTACGAGCAGTACTTC | CASSKIGLDRAYEQYF | TRBJ2-7 | NA | NA | 16 | TRBV21-1
TGCGCCAGCAGCCAAGGAGTGGGAGACAGGGGGGACACTGAAGCTTTCTTT | CASSQGVGDRGDTEAFF | TRBJ1-1 | NA | TRBD1 | 17 | TRBV4-3
TGTGCCAGCAGCTTACGGGCAGGGGGGGAGACCCAGTACTTC | CASSLRAGGETQYF | TRBJ2-5 | NA | NA | 14 | TRBV11-2
TGTGCCAGCAGCCGACAATTGATGAACACAGATACGCAGTATTTT | CASSRQLMNTDTQYF | TRBJ2-3 | once | NA | 15 | TRBV3-1/TRBV3-2
TGTGCCACCAGATCCTCGGCGGGGGCGGGTGGCTACACCTTC | CATRSSAGAGGYTF | TRBJ1-2 | NA | NA | 14 | TRBV24-1
TGTGCCAGCCGAGGCGCGGGAGGGAGGACCGGGGAGCTGTTTTTT | CASRGAGGRTGELFF | TRBJ2-2 | NA | TRBD2 | 15 | TRBV19
TGTGCCAGCAGTCCACCGGGGGGGCCAATAACGAACACTGAAGCTTTCTTT | CASSPPGGPITNTEAFF | TRBJ1-1 | NA | NA | 17 | TRBV7-9
TGTGCCAGCAGCCTGGGAGGAACCCCGAACAATGAGCAGTTCTTC | CASSLGGTPNNEQFF | TRBJ2-1 | once | NA | 15 | TRBV28
TGTGCCAGCAGTGAACCACAGGGGGTCACTGAAGCTTTCTTT | CASSEPQGVTEAFF | TRBJ1-1 | NA | TRBD1 | 14 | TRBV6-1
TGTGCCAGCAGCCTACGCGGGGCCTACGAGCAGTACTTC | CASSLRGAYEQYF | TRBJ2-7 | NA | NA | 13 | TRBV6-2/TRBV6-3
TGTGCCACCAGTGCAGATTCACAGACCCAGTACTTC | CATSADSQTQYF | TRBJ2-5 | NA | NA | 12 | TRBV24-1
TGTGCCAGCAGCAAAGCGCGGGTCAGTGCTCCACACAATCAGCCCCAGCATTTT | CASSKARVSAPHNQPQHF | TRBJ1-5 | NA | NA | 18 | TRBV21-1
TGTGCCAGCAGTGAAGCAGGACTTGAGCAGTTCTTC | CASSEAGLEQFF | TRBJ2-1 | NA | NA | 12 | TRBV2
TGCGCCAGCAGCCTGGGACTAGCGAGGACCGGGGAGCTGTTTTTT | CASSLGLARTGELFF | TRBJ2-2 | NA | TRBD2 | 15 | TRBV4-1
TGTGCCACCTCCCTTAACTATGGCTACACCTTC | CATSLNYGYTF | TRBJ1-2 | NA | NA | 11 | TRBV2
TGTGCCAGCAGCTTAGGGGGCTGGGCAGATACGCAGTATTTT | CASSLGGWADTQYF | TRBJ2-3 | NA | NA | 14 | TRBV7-3
TGTGCCACCCCGGGGCGGAGGGTGGCAGGGATGGTGGGCTATGGCTACACCTTC | CATPGRRVAGMVGYGYTF | TRBJ1-2 | NA | NA | 18 | TRBV19
TGTGCCAGCAGCTTATCTGTCTCAGATACGCAGTATTTT | CASSLSVSDTQYF | TRBJ2-3 | NA | NA | 13 | TRBV7-2
TGTGCCAGCAGCCGAGGACTTGACACTGAAGCTTTCTTT | CASSRGLDTEAFF | TRBJ1-1 | few | NA | 13 | TRBV4-2
TGTGCCAGCAGCTTAGGCGGGCCGAGCCTCAATGAGCAGTTCTTC | CASSLGGPSLNEQFF | TRBJ2-1 | NA | NA | 15 | TRBV7-7